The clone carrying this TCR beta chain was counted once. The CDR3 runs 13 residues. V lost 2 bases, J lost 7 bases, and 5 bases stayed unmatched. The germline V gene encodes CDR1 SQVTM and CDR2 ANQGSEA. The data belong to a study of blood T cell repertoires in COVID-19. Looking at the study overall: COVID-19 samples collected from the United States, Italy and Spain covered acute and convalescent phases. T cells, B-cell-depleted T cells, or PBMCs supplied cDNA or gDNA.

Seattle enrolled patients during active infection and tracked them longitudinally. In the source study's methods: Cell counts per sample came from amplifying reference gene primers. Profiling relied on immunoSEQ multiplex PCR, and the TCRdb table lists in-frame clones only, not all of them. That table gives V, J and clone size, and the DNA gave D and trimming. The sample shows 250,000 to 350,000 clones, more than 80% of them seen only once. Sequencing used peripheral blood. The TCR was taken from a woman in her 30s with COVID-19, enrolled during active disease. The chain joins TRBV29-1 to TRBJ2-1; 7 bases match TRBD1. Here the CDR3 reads CSVETGVWNEQFF. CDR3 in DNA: TGCAGCGTTGAAACAGGGGTCTGGAATGAGCAGTTCTTC.